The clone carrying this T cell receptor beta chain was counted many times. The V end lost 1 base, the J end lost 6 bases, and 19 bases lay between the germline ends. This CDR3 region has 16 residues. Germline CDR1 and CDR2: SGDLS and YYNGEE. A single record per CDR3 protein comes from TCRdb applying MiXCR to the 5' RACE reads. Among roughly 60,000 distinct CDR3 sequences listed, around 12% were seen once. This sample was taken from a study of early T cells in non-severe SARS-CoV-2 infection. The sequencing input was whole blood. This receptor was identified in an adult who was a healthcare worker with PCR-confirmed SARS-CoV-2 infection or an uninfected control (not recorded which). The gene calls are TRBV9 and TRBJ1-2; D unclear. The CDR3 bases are TGTGCCAGCAGCGTAAGGGAGGACGGCGTGTTTAATGGCTACACCTTC. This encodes CASSVREDGVFNGYTF. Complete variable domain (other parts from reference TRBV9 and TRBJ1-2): DSGVTQTPKHLITATGQRVTLRCSPRSGDLSVYWYQQSLDQGLQFLIQYYNGEERAKGNILERFSAQQFPDLHSELNLSSLELGDSALYFCASSVREDGVFNGYTFGSGTRLTVV.